This T cell receptor beta chain was recovered during a study of blood T cell repertoires in COVID-19. Whole-study context: Sites across the United States, Italy and Spain contributed samples from acute and convalescent COVID-19. Sources were T cells, B-cell-depleted T cells, or PBMCs; the material itself was cDNA or gDNA.

In the authors' workflow: Reference gene primer amplification yielded estimated nucleated cell counts. Generated by immunoSEQ multiplex PCR, the TCRdb table keeps only in-frame clones and is missing some. The V and J calls and clone size are taken from that table; D and trimming were inferred from the DNA. The profile covers roughly 250,000 clones, with 82% appearing a single time and around 2% taken by the ten largest. Germline V gene sequence: CDR1 SGHAT, CDR2 FQNNGV. This CDR3 is 15 amino acids long. The V segment lost 0 bases and the J segment 7 bases; nucleotides outside the gene matches: 2. The TCR sequence derives from a woman at least 80 years old with acute or convalescent COVID-19. The J gene is TRBJ2-1, the V gene TRBV11-2, with TRBD2 identical over 11 bases. Material: peripheral blood. CDR3 region: CASSLELAGVNEQFF. The CDR3 DNA follows: TGTGCCAGCAGCTTAGAACTAGCGGGAGTTAATGAGCAGTTCTTC. The full variable domain, with the rest looked up from reference TRBV11-2 and TRBJ2-1, is EAGVAQSPRYKIIEKRQSVAFWCNPISGHATLYWYQQILGQGPKLLIQFQNNGVVDDSQLPKDRFSAERLKGVDSTLKIQPAKLEDSAVYLCASSLELAGVNEQFFGPGTRLTVL.